This TCR beta chain was sequenced for a study of blood T cell repertoires in COVID-19 (dated by TCRdb to between 2020 and 2021). Notes on the research overall: Samples from collaborators originated in the United States, Italy and Spain and spanned both the acute and convalescent phases of COVID-19. A de-identified subject ID, COVID-19 status, age in years and sex were almost always included in the sample metadata. The samples were drawn from the first 160 participants of the ongoing ImmuneRACE study and from 950 to 1,500 subjects provided by 6 global collaborators. The prospective study material was composed of cDNA or gDNA derived from T cells, B-cell-depleted T cells, or PBMCs. Where available, HLA class I and class II types were obtained from metadata supplied by the sample provider rather than from assay-based typing. The dataset comprised deeply sampled blood TCRbeta repertoires from subjects exposed to, actively infected with, or recovered from COVID-19. The repertoires were made available in a free public database intended to serve as a resource for research on the immune response to SARS-CoV-2. General findings and caveats noted by the study authors: The amount of clinical and demographic metadata varied by source and participant and was provided uncurated.

From the cysteine up to the phenylalanine, the CDR3 has a length of 14 residues. Only the CDR3 portion is preserved as DNA: 42 bases, with reading frame beginning at the first base. Reading the germline V gene gives CDR1 MNHEY and CDR2 SVGAGI. V is pruned by 6 bases and J by 4 bases, leaving 4 bases of the junction without a gene match. With respect to this clone: The antigen it recognizes is unknown. Per-base qualities were not stored, and no clone one base away is much larger.

Collaborating institutions collected whole blood in K2EDTA tubes following their own protocols. For TCRbeta analysis, collaborator samples were shipped as frozen whole blood, as isolated PBMCs, or as DNA extracted from either sample type. TCRbeta CDR3 regions were amplified from genomic DNA by means of the immunoSEQ Assay, a bias-controlled multiplex PCR. Concerning the study's data processing: Within the assay, amplification of reference gene primers was used to estimate how many nucleated cells each sample contained. To quantify the absolute abundance of each unique TCRbeta CDR3 rearrangement, sequence reads were collapsed and filtered. For each sample, productive Simpson clonality was calculated as the square root of Simpson's diversity index over productive rearrangements. TCRdb's version of the immuneACCESS table is confined to in-frame rearrangements and falls short of the full clone set. An unresolved V gene accounts for under half of the shortfall where checked; the remainder is of unknown origin. V and J calls and clone size follow that table, whereas D and trimming were derived from the DNA. Within this sample are under 450,000 clones, with 81% of them counted one time only. Of the sample, more than 1% falls within the top ten clones.

Source material: peripheral blood. The TCR sequence derives from a human donor with acute or convalescent COVID-19. The donor label of this sample is uncertain. The rearranged segments are TRBV6-5 and TRBJ1-1; the junction holds 11 bases that match TRBD1. The CDR3 is CASRGQGDFTEAFF. The nucleotide sequence reads as follows: TGTGCCAGCAGGGGACAGGGGGATTTCACTGAAGCTTTCTTT.